This TCR beta chain came from a study of T-cell reconstitution after alpha-beta-depleted transplantation in children. Study findings and constraints: Several hundred graft clones that had expanded were reportedly the source of alpha-beta T cells about two months after transplant. One year post-transplant, T-cell counts and diversity were largely derived from T cells produced anew. There were some patients whose high TCRbeta diversity at day 60 came from surviving recipient T cells and thymic progenitors.

TCRbeta library construction was performed incorporating unique molecular identifiers. Via MiXCR, TCRdb re-called the PCR reads, giving one row per CDR3 protein. The table has under 300,000 distinct CDR3 sequences, approximately 10% seen once. This clonotype has ten or more counts. The target antigen is unknown. V was shortened by 7 bases and J by 1 base, with 4 bases between the two germline ends. The CDR3 extends over 11 amino acids. Germline V gene sequence: CDR1 MNHNY, CDR2 SVGAGI (reference sequence). The chain uses TRBV6-6 and TRBJ1-2; D unclear. The sample in question was peripheral blood, obtained 180 days after TCRalphabeta/CD19-depleted stem cell transplant. The TCR originated in a male patient under 10 years old who had a stem cell transplant for chronic granulomatous disease, so the T cells may come from the graft donor. CDR3 in DNA: TGTGCCAGCATTGTTAACTATGGCTACACCTTC. Residues: CASIVNYGYTF.